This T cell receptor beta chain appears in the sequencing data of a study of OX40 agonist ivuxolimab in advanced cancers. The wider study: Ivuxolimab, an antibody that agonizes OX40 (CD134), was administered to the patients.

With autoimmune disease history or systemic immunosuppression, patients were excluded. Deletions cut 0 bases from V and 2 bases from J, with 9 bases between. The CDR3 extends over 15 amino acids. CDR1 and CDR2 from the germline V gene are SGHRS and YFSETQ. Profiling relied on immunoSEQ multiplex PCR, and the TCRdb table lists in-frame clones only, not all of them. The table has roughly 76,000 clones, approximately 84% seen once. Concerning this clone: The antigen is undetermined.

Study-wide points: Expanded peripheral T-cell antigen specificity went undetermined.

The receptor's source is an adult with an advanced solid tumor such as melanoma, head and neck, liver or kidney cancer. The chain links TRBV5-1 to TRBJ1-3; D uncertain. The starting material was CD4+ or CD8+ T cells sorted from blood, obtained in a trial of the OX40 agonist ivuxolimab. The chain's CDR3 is CASSLDGMTGNTIYF. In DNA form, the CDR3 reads TGCGCCAGCAGCTTGGATGGAATGACTGGAAACACCATATATTTT.